These 30 T cell receptor beta chains were sequenced from one sample in a study of technical replicates of blood from several donors. Profiled with immunoSEQ multiplex PCR; TCRdb holds only in-frame clones, not every one. The sample lists roughly 93,000 clones, more than 90% occurring once. Specimen: T cells isolated from PBMCs. The receptors stem from a human donor in good health.

This sequence joins TRBV4-1 and TRBJ1-2; D gene ambiguous. The germline gives CDR1 MGHRA, CDR2 YSYEKL. The CDR3 is 15 residues long. V was cut by 4 bases and J by 4 bases, with 16 bases left in between. DNA of the CDR3: TGCGCCAGCAGCCTTCGGGAGGCTGAGATCTATGGCTACACCTTC. Translating gives CASSLREAEIYGYTF.

The rearrangement uses TRBV14 and TRBJ1-1; D is unclear. Germline lookup yields CDR1 SGHDN and CDR2 FVKESK. Trimming left V 1 base short and J 4 bases short, with 10 bases between. The CDR3 has 14 amino acids. DNA for the CDR3: TGTGCCAGCAGCCAAGGAATGGGGAGCACTGAAGCTTTCTTT. This gives the protein CASSQGMGSTEAFF.

The chain has TRBV4-1 and TRBJ1-2; D unclear. CDR1 and CDR2 from the germline V gene are MGHRA and YSYEKL. The V and J ends lost 0 bases and 8 bases respectively, with 13 bases between them. The CDR3 extends over 14 amino acids. The CDR3, as DNA: TGCGCCAGCAGCCAAGAAATGAGGGTGAGCGGCTACACCTTC. This codes for CASSQEMRVSGYTF.

The V gene is TRBV7-9, the J gene TRBJ2-3, with TRBD2 matching over 11 bases. Germline values: CDR1 SEHNR, CDR2 FQNEAQ (reference sequence). The J segment lost 10 bases and the V segment lost 5 bases, leaving 17 bases of the junction unmatched. The CDR3 loop spans 17 amino acids. The CDR3 spells CASSLKTSGSNLPAQYF. CDR3 bases: TGTGCCAGCAGCCTTAAAACTAGCGGGAGTAATCTTCCGGCGCAGTATTTT. Supplemented by reference TRBV7-9 and TRBJ2-3, the full variable domain reads DTGVSQNPRHKITKRGQNVTFRCDPISEHNRLYWYRQTLGQGPEFLTYFQNEAQLEKSRLLSDRFSAERPKGSFSTLEIQRTEQGDSAMYLCASSLKTSGSNLPAQYFGPGTRLTVL.

The chain uses TRBV7-8 and TRBJ2-5, with 7 bases identical to TRBD2. From germline, CDR1 is SGHVS and CDR2 FQNEAQ. V shed 1 base, J shed 3 bases, and the junction held 11 bases outside the gene matches. This CDR3 contains 17 residues. The CDR3 nucleotides read TGTGCCAGCAGCTTAGGTCAAGCTTTAGGGAGGGAAGAGACCCAGTACTTC. Translated, it gives CASSLGQALGREETQYF.

The J gene is TRBJ2-3, the V gene TRBV18; TRBD2 matches at 8 bases. The germline gives CDR1 KGHSH, CDR2 LQKENI. Losses at the gene ends were 5 bases for V and 0 bases for J; bases not matched to a gene: 7. CDR3 length equals 16 residues. DNA for the CDR3: TGTGCCAGCTCAAGGTTGCCTAGCGGGAGCACAGATACGCAGTATTTT. This gives the protein CASSRLPSGSTDTQYF.

The chain joins TRBV7-9 to TRBJ2-1; D is unresolved. Trimming cost V 1 base and J 8 bases, with 3 bases left between them. The CDR3 totals 11 residues. Germline V gene lookup returns CDR1 SEHNR and CDR2 FQNEAQ (reference sequence). CDR3 sequence reads: CASSLVDEQFF. CDR3 coding DNA: TGTGCCAGCAGCTTAGTAGATGAGCAGTTCTTC.

This clone appeared once. The chain is built from TRBV4-1 and TRBJ2-1, with 14 bases lining up with TRBD2. Germline CDR1 reads MGHRA; CDR2 reads YSYEKL. V lost 4 bases to trimming and J lost 2 bases; unmatched junction nucleotides: 10. This CDR3 has 19 residues. The CDR3 reads CASSPTGTSGSSPYNEQFF. CDR3 in DNA: TGCGCCAGCAGCCCGACCGGGACTAGCGGGAGTTCCCCCTACAATGAGCAGTTCTTC.

This chain links TRBV7-9 with TRBJ2-1; 9 nucleotides match TRBD1. The junction had 13 bases not matched to a gene; V was cut back by 3 bases and J by 7 bases. Germline-derived CDR1 and CDR2 are SEHNR and FQNEAQ (reference sequence). The CDR3 is made up of 17 amino acids. This chain's CDR3 is CASSFATGTGRKNEQFF. Written as DNA, the CDR3 is TGTGCCAGCAGCTTCGCTACGGGGACAGGGCGAAAGAATGAGCAGTTCTTC. The full variable domain, its missing parts supplied by reference TRBV7-9 and TRBJ2-1, is DTGVSQNPRHKITKRGQNVTFRCDPISEHNRLYWYRQTLGQGPEFLTYFQNEAQLEKSRLLSDRFSAERPKGSFSTLEIQRTEQGDSAMYLCASSFATGTGRKNEQFFGPGTRLTVL.

J is TRBJ2-1 and V is TRBV27; D is uncertain. CDR1 MNHEY and CDR2 SMNVEV come from the germline V gene (reference sequence). V was pared by 8 bases and J by 6 bases, with 8 bases between. The CDR3 sequence is 11 residues long. Here the CDR3 DNA reads TGTGCCAGCCGAGGAGTCAATGAGCAGTTCTTC. Translated, it gives CASRGVNEQFF.

V gene TRBV5-5 combines with J gene TRBJ1-4, with TRBD1 as a possible D gene (5 bases). The V gene lost 7 bases and the J gene lost 7 bases, with 20 bases spanning the gap. The CDR3 has 15 amino acids. Germline V lookup: CDR1 SGHKS, CDR2 YYEKEE (reference sequence). The CDR3 sequence: CASRPVGIGAEKLFF. CDR3 nucleotides: TGTGCCAGCCGTCCGGTGGGCATAGGGGCTGAAAAACTGTTTTTT.

The chain joins TRBV5-6 to TRBJ1-1; D perhaps matches TRBD1 (6 bases). Germline CDR1 is SGHDT and CDR2 is YYEEEE. The CDR3 totals 16 residues. V was trimmed by 6 bases and J by 7 bases, leaving 25 bases between them. CDR3 bases: TGTGCCAGCACGGGGTGGGGGGGCGACCAGCCTCGTGAAGCTTTCTTT. Translating it yields CASTGWGGDQPREAFF.

This clone has only one observation. The J gene is TRBJ2-3, the V gene TRBV6-6; a possible D gene is TRBD1 (7 bases). Germline CDR1 reads MNHNY; CDR2 reads SVGAGI (reference sequence). There are 15 residues in the CDR3. V was shortened by 6 bases and J by 6 bases, with 19 bases between the two germline ends. In nucleotides, the CDR3 is TGTGCCAGCAGCCGACAGGGTGGGGCGGGGGATACGCAGTATTTT. This sequence encodes CASSRQGGAGDTQYF.

The genes are TRBV6-1 and TRBJ1-5; 7 nucleotides agree with TRBD1. Unmatched junction bases numbered 4, after V lost 1 base and J lost 7 bases. This CDR3 has 14 amino acids. Germline values: CDR1 MNHNS, CDR2 SASEGT. The DNA of the CDR3 is TGTGCCAGCAGTGAAGGGGCAGGGGGACAGCCCCAGCATTTT. Translated, it gives CASSEGAGGQPQHF.

This chain connects TRBV12-5 to TRBJ1-1, with 9 bases lining up with TRBD1. V lost 5 bases, J lost 5 bases, and 15 bases stayed unmatched. There are 17 residues in the CDR3. The germline V gene encodes CDR1 LGHNT and CDR2 FRNRAP. The CDR3 nucleotides are TGTGCTAGTGGTACACTTAGGACAGGGGCTTCGTCAACTGAAGCTTTCTTT. Amino acid sequence: CASGTLRTGASSTEAFF.

The CDR3 nucleotides read TGTGCCAGCAGCTTGAGTCCTGACAGCCCTAGAGGCAACACTGAAGCTTTCTTT. Translating gives CASSLSPDSPRGNTEAFF. V and J are TRBV5-5 and TRBJ1-1; TRBD1 might be the D (5 bases). This CDR3 comprises 18 residues. Trimming pared 1 base from V and 2 bases from J, leaving 21 bases between. The germline V gene has CDR1 SGHKS and CDR2 YYEKEE (reference sequence).

J is TRBJ2-7 and V is TRBV11-2; the D gene is possibly TRBD1 (5 bases). The germline V and J ends were trimmed by 5 bases and 4 bases, with 24 bases remaining between them. The V gene's germline CDR1 is SGHAT and CDR2 FQNNGV. The CDR3 length is 17 residues. DNA of the CDR3: TGTGCCAGCAGCCGTACCCTCTCAGGGAATGGTGCGTACGAGCAGTACTTC. Its protein product is CASSRTLSGNGAYEQYF.

The chain is built from TRBV19 and TRBJ2-5, with 9 bases identical to TRBD1. Germline trimming cut 1 base from V and 4 bases from J; bases unmatched to any gene: 10. Germline V gene sequence: CDR1 LNHDA, CDR2 SQIVND (reference sequence). There are 17 residues in the CDR3. The CDR3 sequence is CASSIVGDRVFRETQYF. The CDR3 bases are TGTGCCAGTAGTATAGTTGGGGACAGGGTGTTTCGAGAGACCCAGTACTTC.

This chain uses TRBV11-2 with TRBJ2-3; 10 bases agree with TRBD1. The CDR3 is 15 amino acids. The V gene's germline CDR1 is SGHAT and CDR2 FQNNGV. J gave up 7 bases and V 8 bases, and 12 bases lay outside the gene matches. The CDR3 is CASRDIRGQGHTQYF. DNA of the CDR3: TGTGCCAGCCGGGATATAAGGGGACAGGGGCATACGCAGTATTTT. The full variable domain, rest sourced from reference TRBV11-2 and TRBJ2-3, is EAGVAQSPRYKIIEKRQSVAFWCNPISGHATLYWYQQILGQGPKLLIQFQNNGVVDDSQLPKDRFSAERLKGVDSTLKIQPAKLEDSAVYLCASRDIRGQGHTQYFGPGTRLTVL.

The genes are TRBV11-3 and TRBJ2-7; D is possibly TRBD2 (5 bases). The germline gives CDR1 SGHNT, CDR2 YENEEA. The CDR3 runs to 12 residues. V was clipped by 5 bases and J by 7 bases, with 12 bases between them. CDR3 in DNA: TGTGCCAGCAGCCGGGATGGATGGGAGCAGTACTTC. Protein: CASSRDGWEQYF.

The count of this clone is one. The V call is TRBV5-8, the J call TRBJ2-1; TRBD1 aligns across 7 bases. V shed 6 bases, J shed 0 bases, and the junction held 9 bases outside the gene matches. There are 16 residues in the CDR3. Looked up from germline, CDR1 is SGHTS and CDR2 is YDEGEE. Here the CDR3 DNA reads TGTGCCAGCATCAGGTGGGGACAGAGCTCCTACAATGAGCAGTTCTTC. As protein: CASIRWGQSSYNEQFF. Full variable domain (missing parts from reference TRBV5-8 and TRBJ2-1): EAGVTQSPTHLIKTRGQQATLRCSPISGHTSVYWYQQALGLGLQFLLWYDEGEERNRGNFPPRFSGRQFPNYSSELNVNALELEDSALYLCASIRWGQSSYNEQFFGPGTRLTVL.

V and J are TRBV28 and TRBJ1-2; the D is unclear. V was shortened by 6 bases and J by 0 bases, with 20 bases between the two germline ends. This CDR3 contains 17 residues. Germline values: CDR1 MDHEN, CDR2 SYDVKM. The CDR3 loop is CASSPTRTQAPNYGYTF. The DNA of the CDR3 is TGTGCCAGCAGCCCTACAAGGACTCAAGCACCTAACTATGGCTACACCTTC.

The rearrangement uses TRBV25-1 and TRBJ2-3, with TRBD2 identical over 9 bases. V shed 3 bases, J shed 3 bases, and the junction held 10 bases outside the gene matches. Germline V gene sequence: CDR1 MGHDK, CDR2 SYGVNS. The CDR3 has 17 residues. The CDR3 DNA reads as TGTGCCAGCAGTGATTGGACTAGCGTTTTAGAAACAGATACGCAGTATTTT. Translation gives CASSDWTSVLETDTQYF.

This sequence joins TRBV28 and TRBJ1-1, with unresolved D. Per the germline V gene, CDR1 is MDHEN and CDR2 is SYDVKM. Trimming removed 5 bases from V and 6 bases from J, with 10 bases in between. The CDR3 has 12 residues. The CDR3 nucleotides read TGTGCCAGCAGTCCCCCCGGTGCTGAAGCTTTCTTT. Translating it yields CASSPPGAEAFF.

This clone has a single count. The J gene is TRBJ2-4, the V gene TRBV11-3, with D possibly matching TRBD2 (6 bases). The CDR3 is 16 residues long. V shed 5 bases and J shed 16 bases, with 30 bases lying between them. CDR1 and CDR2 (germline): SGHNT, YENEEA. CDR3: CASSAYSGRTTGDRYF. The CDR3 DNA reads TGTGCCAGCAGCGCCTACTCTGGCCGGACTACAGGCGACCGATACTTC.

The V gene is TRBV7-8, the J gene TRBJ1-1; the match to TRBD1 covers 10 bases. Per germline, CDR1 SGHVS and CDR2 FQNEAQ. V lost 5 bases, J lost 4 bases, and 4 bases stayed unmatched. This CDR3 is built from 14 residues. The DNA for the CDR3 is TGTGCCAGCAGCAACCGGGACAGGGGCACTGAAGCTTTCTTT. Protein product: CASSNRDRGTEAFF.

The gene calls are TRBV5-1 and TRBJ2-7; unclear D gene. V lost 4 bases and J 0 bases, leaving 8 bases between the germline ends. Germline CDR1 SGHRS, CDR2 YFSETQ. This CDR3 is 13 amino acids long. For the CDR3, the DNA is TGCGCCAGCAGCCCGGAGAGCTCCTACGAGCAGTACTTC. It yields the protein CASSPESSYEQYF.

J is TRBJ1-1 and V is TRBV9; 7 bases fit TRBD1. V lost 0 bases and J lost 4; bases outside the gene matches: 6. This CDR3 has 15 amino acids. Germline-derived CDR1 and CDR2 are SGDLS and YYNGEE. In DNA, the CDR3 is TGTGCCAGCAGCGTAGAGGGGCAGGGGGGCACTGAAGCTTTCTTT. Amino acid sequence: CASSVEGQGGTEAFF.

This clone was seen more than once but under ten times. The chain is built from TRBV28 and TRBJ1-5; 7 bases fit TRBD1. V lost 3 bases to trimming and J lost 5 bases; unmatched junction nucleotides: 7. The CDR3 has 15 residues. Germline V gene sequence: CDR1 MDHEN, CDR2 SYDVKM. The CDR3 sequence is CASSFLTGLDQPQHF. The CDR3 coding sequence is TGTGCCAGCAGTTTTTTGACAGGGCTGGATCAGCCCCAGCATTTT.

The genes are TRBV5-1 and TRBJ2-5; a possible D gene is TRBD2 (6 bases). Germline V gives CDR1 SGHRS, CDR2 YFSETQ. Trimming stripped 6 bases from V and 2 bases from J, with 17 bases between. The CDR3 length is 15 residues. CDR3: CASTISGSGQETQYF. The CDR3 region has the DNA TGCGCCAGCACGATTAGCGGTAGTGGGCAAGAGACCCAGTACTTC.